This T cell receptor (beta chain) is from a study of T cell responses to AZD1222 COVID-19 vaccine. CDR3 size: 15 residues. CDR1 is SGHNT, CDR2 YENEEA, per germline. V gave up 5 bases and J gave up 7 bases; unmatched junction bases: 13. Assay: immunoSEQ multiplex PCR; the TCRdb copy retains only in-frame clones and omits some. Of 90,000 to 130,000 clones detected, 80% to 90% appear once; the ten largest clones hold 15%. The chain has TRBV11-3 and TRBJ2-7; 8 positions match TRBD2. The clonotype comes from an adult who received the AZD1222 COVID-19 vaccine. The sequencing here drew on peripheral blood, taken 28 days after the second AZD1222 dose. CDR3 amino acids: CASSLQRGNPEEQYF. The DNA of the CDR3 is TGTGCCAGCAGCCTACAGCGGGGGAATCCGGAAGAGCAGTACTTC.